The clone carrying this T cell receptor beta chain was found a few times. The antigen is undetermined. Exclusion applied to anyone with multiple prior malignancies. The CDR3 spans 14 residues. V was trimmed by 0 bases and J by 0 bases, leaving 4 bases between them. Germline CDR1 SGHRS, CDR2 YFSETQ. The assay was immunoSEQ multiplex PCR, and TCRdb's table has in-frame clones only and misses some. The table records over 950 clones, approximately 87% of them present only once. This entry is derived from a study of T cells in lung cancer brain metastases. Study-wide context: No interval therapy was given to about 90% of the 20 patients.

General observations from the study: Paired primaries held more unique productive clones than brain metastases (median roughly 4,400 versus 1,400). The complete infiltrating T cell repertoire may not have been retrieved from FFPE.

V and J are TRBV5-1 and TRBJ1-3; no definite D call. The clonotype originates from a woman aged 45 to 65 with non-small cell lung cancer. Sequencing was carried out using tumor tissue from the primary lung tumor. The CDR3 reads CASSLGVSGNTIYF. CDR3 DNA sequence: TGCGCCAGCAGCTTGGGGGTCTCTGGAAACACCATATATTTT. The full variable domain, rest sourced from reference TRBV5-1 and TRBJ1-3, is KAGVTQTPRYLIKTRGQQVTLSCSPISGHRSVSWYQQTPGQGLQFLFEYFSETQRNKGNFPGRFSGRQFSNSRSEMNVSTLELGDSALYLCASSLGVSGNTIYFGEGSWLTVV.